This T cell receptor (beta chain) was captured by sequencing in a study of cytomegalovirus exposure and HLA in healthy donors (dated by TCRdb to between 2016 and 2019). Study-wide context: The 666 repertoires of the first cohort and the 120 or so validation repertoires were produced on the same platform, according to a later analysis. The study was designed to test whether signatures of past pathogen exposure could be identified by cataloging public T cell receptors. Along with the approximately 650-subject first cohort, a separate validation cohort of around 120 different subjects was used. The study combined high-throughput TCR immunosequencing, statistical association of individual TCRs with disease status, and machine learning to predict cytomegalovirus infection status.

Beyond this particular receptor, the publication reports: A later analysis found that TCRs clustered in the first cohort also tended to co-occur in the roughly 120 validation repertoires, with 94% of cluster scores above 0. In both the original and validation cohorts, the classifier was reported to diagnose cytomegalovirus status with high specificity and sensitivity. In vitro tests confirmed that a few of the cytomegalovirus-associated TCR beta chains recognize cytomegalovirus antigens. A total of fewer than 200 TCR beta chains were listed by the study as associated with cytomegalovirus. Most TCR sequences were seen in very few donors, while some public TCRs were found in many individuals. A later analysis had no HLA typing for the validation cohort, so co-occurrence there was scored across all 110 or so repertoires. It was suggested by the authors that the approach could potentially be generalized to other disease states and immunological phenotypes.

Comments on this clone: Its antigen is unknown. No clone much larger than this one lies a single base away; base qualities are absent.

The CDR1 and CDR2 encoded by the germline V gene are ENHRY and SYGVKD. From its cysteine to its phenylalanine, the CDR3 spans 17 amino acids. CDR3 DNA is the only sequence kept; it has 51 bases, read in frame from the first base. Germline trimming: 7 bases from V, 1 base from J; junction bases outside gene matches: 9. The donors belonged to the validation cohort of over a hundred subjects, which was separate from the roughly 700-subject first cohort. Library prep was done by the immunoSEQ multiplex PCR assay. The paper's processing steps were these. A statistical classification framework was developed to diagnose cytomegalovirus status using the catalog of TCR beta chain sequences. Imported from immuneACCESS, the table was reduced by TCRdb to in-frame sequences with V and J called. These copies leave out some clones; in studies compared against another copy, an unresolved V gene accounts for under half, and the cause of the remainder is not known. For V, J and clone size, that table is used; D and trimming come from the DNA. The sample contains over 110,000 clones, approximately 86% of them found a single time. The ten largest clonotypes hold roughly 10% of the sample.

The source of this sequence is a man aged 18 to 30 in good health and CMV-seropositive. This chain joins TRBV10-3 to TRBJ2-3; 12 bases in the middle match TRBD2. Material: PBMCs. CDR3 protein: CAIKGTSGPDGTDTQYF. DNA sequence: TGTGCCATCAAAGGGACTAGCGGGCCGGACGGCACAGATACGCAGTATTTT.